This TCR beta chain was documented in a study of T-cell memory formation after mild COVID-19. Whole-study results and caveats: The study detected some responding clones in pre-infection memory, suggesting cross-reactive memory joined. Contracting CD4+ clones were located mainly in CM and EM, and CD8+ clones in EMRA.

TCRdb fed the 5' RACE reads into MiXCR, producing one record per CDR3 protein. Of under 450,000 distinct CDR3 sequences detected, around 22% appear once; the ten largest clones hold less than 15%. V lost 4 bases to trimming and J lost 0 bases, with 10 bases between them. Germline CDR1 and CDR2: KGHSH and LQKENI. This CDR3 has 14 amino acids. In its sample, this clonotype was seen a few times. No antigen is known for it. The TCR comes from an adult woman who had mild COVID-19 (a few samples of this study predate the infection). Cell type and time point are not known. V usage is TRBV18 and J usage is TRBJ2-7; the D is unclear. The sequenced material came from PBMCs or a T cell subset sorted from them (not recorded which). CDR3 sequence (DNA): TGTGCCAGCTCACAGCCGGCAGGCTCCTACGAGCAGTACTTC. Its translation is CASSQPAGSYEQYF.